Below are 20 T cell receptor beta chains sequenced from a single sample in a study of T-cell reconstitution after alpha-beta-depleted transplantation in children (dated by TCRdb to about 2016). The library was generated by PCR. Sequencing instrument: Illumina HiSeq 2500. TCR library preparation used molecular barcoding, with unique molecular identifiers applied to normalize quantification of the TCRbeta repertoire. TCRdb itself trimmed the public reads at Q25 with fastp, ran MiXCR and retained productive beta chains. Each record represents a unique CDR3 protein, reported with the most common genes and DNA among its rows. The table for this sample lists 300,000 to 400,000 distinct CDR3 sequences; about an eighth of them were counted only once. The ten most abundant clones make up roughly 4.3% of the sample. The sequenced sample was PBMCs, obtained from the stem cell graft. These receptor sequences come from a human donor who donated a stem cell graft to a child with Fanconi anemia.

This rearrangement joins TRBV5-6 to TRBJ2-5; 7 bases are shared with TRBD2. J was trimmed by 1 base and V by 2 bases; bases with no gene match: 11. CDR1 is SGHDT, CDR2 YYEEEE, per germline. The CDR3 covers 17 residues. The CDR3: CASSFHARGLAQETQYF. The DNA of the CDR3 is TGTGCCAGCAGCTTTCATGCGCGGGGGTTGGCCCAAGAGACCCAGTACTTC.

This clonotype came up a few times. The chain carries TRBV6-2 or TRBV6-3 and TRBJ2-1; D gene uncertain. V was trimmed by 0 bases and J by 7 bases, leaving 4 bases between them. Germline CDR1 reads MNHEY; CDR2 reads SVGEGT. The CDR3 is made up of 12 amino acids. The CDR3 protein is CASSYSANEQFF. The CDR3 DNA follows: TGTGCCAGCAGTTACTCAGCAAATGAGCAGTTCTTC.

This clonotype was counted a few times. The gene calls are TRBV19 and TRBJ1-5; 8 positions agree with TRBD1. Losses at the gene ends were 5 bases for V and 2 bases for J; bases not matched to a gene: 5. Looked up from germline, CDR1 is LNHDA and CDR2 is SQIVND (reference sequence). The CDR3 runs 15 residues. CDR3 loop: CASSGNRGGNQPQHF. CDR3 coding DNA: TGTGCCAGTAGTGGGAACAGGGGGGGCAATCAGCCCCAGCATTTT.

This sequence joins TRBV20-1 and TRBJ1-3, with TRBD1 as a possible D gene (6 bases). CDR1 and CDR2 from the germline V gene are DFQATT and SNEGSKA (reference sequence). Trimming shortened V by 2 bases and J by 4 bases, and 12 bases separated the two germline ends. The CDR3 covers 14 residues. The CDR3: CSARLTGRGNTIYF. The CDR3 nucleotides are TGCAGTGCTAGACTTACAGGGCGCGGAAACACCATATATTTT.

This clonotype was counted only a few times. The chain employs TRBV12-3 or TRBV12-4 and TRBJ1-4; D is perhaps TRBD1 (5 bases). V lost 6 bases to trimming and J lost 4 bases, with 9 bases between them. There are 13 residues in the CDR3. This CDR3 is CASRWDLNEKLFF. The CDR3 bases are TGTGCCAGCAGATGGGACCTTAATGAAAAACTGTTTTTT.

The chain couples TRBV12-3 or TRBV12-4 to TRBJ1-1, with 7 bases aligning to TRBD1. The CDR3 sequence is 14 residues long. V lost 4 bases and J lost 1; bases outside the gene matches: 3. The CDR3 DNA is TGTGCCAGCAGTTGGAGGACAGGGAACACTGAAGCTTTCTTT. Translating gives CASSWRTGNTEAFF.

This clonotype has ten or more counts. The chain recombines TRBV6-1 with TRBJ1-1; 7 bases are a match to TRBD1. After removal of 5 bases from V and 4 bases from J, the junction contained 7 bases not matched to a gene. Germline assignment: CDR1 MNHNS and CDR2 SASEGT. The CDR3 totals 14 residues. CDR3 coding DNA: TGTGCCAGCAGTCCAAGACAGGGCGGCACTGAAGCTTTCTTT. This sequence encodes CASSPRQGGTEAFF.

This chain connects TRBV7-6 to TRBJ1-2, with a weak D call TRBD1 (5 bases). The CDR3 consists of 13 residues. Deletions cut 3 bases from V and 5 bases from J, with 10 bases between. Germline values: CDR1 SGHVS, CDR2 FNYEAQ. This CDR3 is CASSLSSGYGYTF. The CDR3 nucleotides are TGTGCCAGCAGCTTGAGCTCAGGGTATGGCTACACCTTC.

V usage is TRBV3-1 and J usage is TRBJ2-2; D could derive from TRBD1 or TRBD2 (5 bases each). This CDR3 contains 15 residues. Deletions cut 0 bases from V and 4 bases from J, with 9 bases between. Looked up from germline, CDR1 is LGHDT and CDR2 is YNNKEL (reference sequence). Here the CDR3 reads CASSQDEGTTGELFF. For the CDR3, the DNA is TGTGCCAGCAGCCAAGATGAAGGGACCACCGGGGAGCTGTTTTTT.

The V and J genes are TRBV20-1 and TRBJ2-3, with D tentatively TRBD1 (6 bases). Germline loops: CDR1 DFQATT, CDR2 SNEGSKA (reference sequence). V was trimmed by 0 bases and J by 3 bases, leaving 13 bases between them. This CDR3 is built from 15 residues. The CDR3 reads CSARDPGVGTDTQYF. The CDR3 DNA reads as TGCAGTGCTAGAGATCCAGGGGTGGGGACAGATACGCAGTATTTT.

The table lists this clonotype with many counts. V is TRBV29-1 and J is TRBJ2-7; D could derive from TRBD1 or TRBD2 (6 bases each). Germline V gives CDR1 SQVTM, CDR2 ANQGSEA. The CDR3 length is 17 residues. V was pared by 5 bases and J by 2 bases, with 25 bases between. CDR3 nucleotides: TGCAGCGTTTGGGGGGCAGCCGATACCTTAACGACCTACGAGCAGTACTTC. It translates to CSVWGAADTLTTYEQYF.

This clonotype occurred many times. The DNA for the CDR3 is TGTGCCAGCAGTTTTAAGCGGGGCTACACCTTC. Translating gives CASSFKRGYTF. V and J are TRBV12-3 or TRBV12-4 and TRBJ1-2; D ambiguous. The ends were cut back, 3 bases at V and 8 bases at J, with 7 bases in the middle. The CDR3 runs to 11 residues.

V is TRBV6-2 or TRBV6-3 and J is TRBJ2-3; D gene unclear. CDR1 and CDR2 from the germline V gene are MNHEY and SVGEGT. The V end was cut by 9 bases, the J end by 2 bases, with 12 bases between. The CDR3 loop spans 13 amino acids. The CDR3 loop reads CASSDGTTDTQYF. Written as DNA, the CDR3 is TGTGCCAGTTCCGACGGAACCACAGATACGCAGTATTTT.

This clonotype was found a few times. CDR3 sequence: CAISDRPPHGAYNEQFF. CDR3 in DNA: TGTGCCATCAGTGATCGTCCCCCCCATGGGGCCTACAATGAGCAGTTCTTC. The rearrangement uses TRBV10-3 and TRBJ2-1; D is uncertain. This CDR3 has 17 amino acids. The V and J ends lost 3 bases and 2 bases respectively, with 17 bases between them. The germline gives CDR1 ENHRY, CDR2 SYGVKD.

The V and J genes are TRBV4-2 and TRBJ2-1; weak D call: TRBD2 (7 bases). This CDR3 contains 17 residues. V lost 0 bases and J 4 bases, leaving 16 bases between the germline ends. Germline V CDR1 and CDR2: LGHNA, YNFKEQ. The CDR3 DNA reads as TGTGCCAGCAGCCAAGATGGGGGCGGGGGCGTATACAATGAGCAGTTCTTC. Its protein is CASSQDGGGGVYNEQFF.

V gene TRBV7-2 combines with J gene TRBJ2-1; tentatively, D is TRBD2 (5 bases). CDR1 SGHTA and CDR2 FQGNSA come from the germline V gene. Trimming stripped 1 base from V and 10 bases from J, with 14 bases between. This CDR3 is built from 14 residues. CDR3 nucleotide sequence: TGTGCCAGCAGCTTAGTGGGAGACATCAGGGAGCAGTTCTTC. This codes for CASSLVGDIREQFF. Based on the CDR3 plus reference TRBV7-2 and TRBJ2-1, the full variable domain is GAGVSQSPSNKVTEKGKDVELRCDPISGHTALYWYRQSLGQGLEFLIYFQGNSAPDKSGLPSDRFSAERTGGSVSTLTIQRTQQEDSAVYLCASSLVGDIREQFFGPGTRLTVL.

This clonotype was detected many times. CDR3 in DNA: TGTGCCAGCAGGTGGGGGGGAGTATACGAGCAGTACTTC. This encodes CASRWGGVYEQYF. V usage is TRBV2 and J usage is TRBJ2-7; 7 bases line up with TRBD2. The CDR3 covers 13 residues. V shed 6 bases, J shed 4 bases, and the junction held 6 bases outside the gene matches. Germline V gives CDR1 SNHLY, CDR2 FYNNEI. Complete variable domain (other parts from reference TRBV2 and TRBJ2-7): EPEVTQTPSHQVTQMGQEVILRCVPISNHLYFYWYRQILGQKVEFLVSFYNNEISEKSEIFDDQFSVERPDGSNFTLKIRSTKLEDSAMYFCASRWGGVYEQYFGPGTRLTVT.

This clonotype was observed at least ten times. The chain combines TRBV5-1 with TRBJ2-2; TRBD1 might be the D (6 bases). From germline, CDR1 is SGHRS and CDR2 YFSETQ. This CDR3 region has 13 residues. Trimming removed 2 bases from V and 4 bases from J, with 6 bases in between. CDR3 region: CASSLQGTGELFF. Written as DNA, the CDR3 is TGCGCCAGCAGCTTACAGGGCACCGGGGAGCTGTTTTTT.

In its sample, this clonotype was seen a few times. The V gene is TRBV5-1, the J gene TRBJ2-1; 9 bases are a match to TRBD2. V trimming: 7 bases; J trimming: 9 bases; junction bases outside the gene matches: 20. CDR3 size: 17 residues. Germline V CDR1 and CDR2: SGHRS, YFSETQ. CDR3 sequence (DNA): TGCGCCAGCGAGGGTTTCGGCGGGGGGGCCGGGAGTGGTGAGCAGTTCTTC. This translates into CASEGFGGGAGSGEQFF.

The chain has TRBV12-3 or TRBV12-4 and TRBJ1-5; 8 nucleotides line up with TRBD1. The CDR3 sequence is 14 residues long. The junction had 6 bases not matched to a gene; V was cut back by 6 bases and J by 5 bases. CDR3 protein: CASRKQGDHQPQHF. DNA for the CDR3: TGTGCCAGCAGGAAACAGGGGGACCATCAGCCCCAGCATTTT.